This T cell receptor (beta chain) was sequenced during a study of cytomegalovirus exposure and HLA in healthy donors. Use of 60 Vbeta and 13 Jbeta primers characterized the PCR. Profiling relied on immunoSEQ multiplex PCR, and the TCRdb table lists in-frame clones only, not all of them. The table shows around 180,000 clones, with roughly 78% occurring only once. V shed 3 bases and J 4 bases; nucleotides not matched to a gene: 5. The CDR3 covers 15 residues. The germline CDR1 and CDR2 sequences are SNHLY and FYNNEI. The chain carries TRBV2 and TRBJ2-2; 7 bases align to TRBD1. This clonotype originated in a woman between 50 and 59 years old in good health and CMV-seropositive. Specimen: PBMCs. CDR3 sequence reads: CASSEGTETTGELFF. CDR3 nucleotide sequence: TGTGCCAGCAGTGAGGGGACAGAGACCACCGGGGAGCTGTTTTTT.